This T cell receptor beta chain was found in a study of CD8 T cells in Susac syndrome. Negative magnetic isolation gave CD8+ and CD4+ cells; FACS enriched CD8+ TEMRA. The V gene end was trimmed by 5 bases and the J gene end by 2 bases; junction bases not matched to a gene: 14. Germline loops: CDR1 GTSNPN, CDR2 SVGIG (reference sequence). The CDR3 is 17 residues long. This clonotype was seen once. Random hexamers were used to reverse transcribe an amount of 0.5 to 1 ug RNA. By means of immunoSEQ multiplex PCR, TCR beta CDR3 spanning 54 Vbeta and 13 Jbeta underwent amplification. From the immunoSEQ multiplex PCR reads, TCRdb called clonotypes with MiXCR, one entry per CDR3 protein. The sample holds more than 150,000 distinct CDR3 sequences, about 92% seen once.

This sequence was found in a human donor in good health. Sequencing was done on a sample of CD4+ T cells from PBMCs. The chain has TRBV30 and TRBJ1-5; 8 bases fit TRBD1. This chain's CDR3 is CAWAVPSSTGGNQPQHF. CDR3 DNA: TGTGCCTGGGCCGTCCCCTCCTCGACAGGGGGCAATCAGCCCCAGCATTTT.